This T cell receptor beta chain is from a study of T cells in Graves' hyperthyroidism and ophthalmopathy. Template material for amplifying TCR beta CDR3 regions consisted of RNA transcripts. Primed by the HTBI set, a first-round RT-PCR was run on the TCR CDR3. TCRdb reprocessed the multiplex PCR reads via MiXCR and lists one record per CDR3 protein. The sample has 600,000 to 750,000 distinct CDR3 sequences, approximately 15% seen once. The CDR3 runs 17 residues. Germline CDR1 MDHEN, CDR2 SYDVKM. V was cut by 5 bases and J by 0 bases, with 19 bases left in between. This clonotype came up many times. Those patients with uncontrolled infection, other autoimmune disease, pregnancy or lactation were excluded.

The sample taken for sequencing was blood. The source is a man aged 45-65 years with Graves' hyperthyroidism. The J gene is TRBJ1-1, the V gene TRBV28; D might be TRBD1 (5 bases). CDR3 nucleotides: TGTGCCAGCAGTGCCACCCGGAGGGACGGACTGAACACTGAAGCTTTCTTT. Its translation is CASSATRRDGLNTEAFF.